One and the same sample provided the 22 T cell receptor beta chains below, sequenced in a study of T-cell reconstitution after alpha-beta-depleted transplantation in children. Unique molecular identifiers were incorporated into the prepared TCRbeta library. TCRdb re-called the PCR reads with MiXCR, one entry per CDR3 protein. The table has 700,000 to 950,000 distinct CDR3 sequences, around 15% seen once. The sample consisted of PBMCs, mostly from graft donor cells, taken 360 days after TCRalphabeta/CD19-depleted stem cell transplant. The receptors were gathered from a male patient younger than 18 who had a stem cell transplant for acute lymphoblastic leukemia, so the T cells may come from the graft donor.

This clonotype was observed a single time. The J gene is TRBJ2-5, the V gene TRBV3-1; perhaps TRBD2 as D (6 bases). This CDR3 is 14 amino acids long. The germline V gene encodes CDR1 LGHDT and CDR2 YNNKEL (reference sequence). V lost 8 bases and J lost 2, with 15 bases in between. Here the CDR3 DNA reads TGTGCCAGCGGCAGGCCGGGAGAACAAGAGACCCAGTACTTC. It translates to CASGRPGEQETQYF.

This clonotype was counted at least ten times. J is TRBJ1-1 and V is TRBV5-1, with 8 bases lining up with TRBD1. V shed 3 bases, J shed 2 bases, and the junction held 3 bases outside the gene matches. CDR3 length equals 14 residues. Germline CDR1 and CDR2: SGHRS and YFSETQ. CDR3 amino acids: CASSSGTGNTEAFF. CDR3 nucleotides: TGCGCCAGCAGCTCAGGGACAGGAAACACTGAAGCTTTCTTT. Filled out from reference TRBV5-1 and TRBJ1-1, the complete variable domain reads KAGVTQTPRYLIKTRGQQVTLSCSPISGHRSVSWYQQTPGQGLQFLFEYFSETQRNKGNFPGRFSGRQFSNSRSEMNVSTLELGDSALYLCASSSGTGNTEAFFGQGTRLTVV.

This clonotype has more than one count but fewer than ten. The V gene is TRBV11-2, the J gene TRBJ2-1; TRBD2 might be the D (6 bases). This CDR3 is built from 14 residues. Germline V gene data show CDR1 as SGHAT and CDR2 as FQNNGV. The V end lost 5 bases, the J end lost 4 bases, and 12 bases lay between the germline ends. The CDR3: CASSTQRAYNEQFF. Written as DNA, the CDR3 is TGTGCCAGCAGCACGCAGCGGGCGTACAATGAGCAGTTCTTC. Full variable domain (missing parts from reference TRBV11-2 and TRBJ2-1): EAGVAQSPRYKIIEKRQSVAFWCNPISGHATLYWYQQILGQGPKLLIQFQNNGVVDDSQLPKDRFSAERLKGVDSTLKIQPAKLEDSAVYLCASSTQRAYNEQFFGPGTRLTVL.

This rearrangement joins TRBV7-9 to TRBJ1-1, with a weak D call TRBD1 (5 bases). Germline CDR1 is SEHNR and CDR2 is FQNEAQ (reference sequence). The CDR3 has 16 residues. Between the trimmed V and J ends, which lost 5 bases and 0 bases, there was a span of 16 bases. The CDR3 sequence: CASSILMGPMNTEAFF. In nucleotides, the CDR3 is TGTGCCAGCAGCATACTCATGGGGCCGATGAACACTGAAGCTTTCTTT.

CDR3 loop: CASSLPRAEQYF. CDR3 sequence (DNA): TGTGCCAGCAGCTTACCCCGGGCCGAGCAGTACTTC. The chain links TRBV7-9 to TRBJ2-7, with no clear D. This CDR3 comprises 12 residues. Germline loops: CDR1 SEHNR, CDR2 FQNEAQ (reference sequence). The V gene lost 2 bases and the J gene lost 6 bases, with 8 bases spanning the gap.

This sequence joins TRBV4-1 and TRBJ2-2; D call uncertain. V lost 2 bases to trimming and J lost 5 bases, with 9 bases between them. This CDR3 comprises 14 residues. The V gene's germline CDR1 is MGHRA and CDR2 YSYEKL. CDR3 in amino acids: CASSQKPKTGELFF. DNA for the CDR3: TGCGCCAGCAGCCAAAAACCAAAAACCGGGGAGCTGTTTTTT.

The gene calls are TRBV27 and TRBJ2-7, with 11 bases matching TRBD2. The trim removed 2 bases at V and 0 bases at J, leaving 6 bases unmatched. This CDR3 region has 17 residues. Germline V CDR1 and CDR2: MNHEY, SMNVEV (reference sequence). The CDR3 region is CASSLQGLAEFSYEQYF. The CDR3 DNA is TGTGCCAGCAGTTTACAGGGACTAGCGGAATTCTCCTACGAGCAGTACTTC.

This clonotype was detected ten times or more. The V gene is TRBV5-6, the J gene TRBJ2-1, with 12 bases that match TRBD2. The V gene's germline CDR1 is SGHDT and CDR2 YYEEEE. V shed 3 bases, J shed 7 bases, and the junction held 8 bases outside the gene matches. CDR3 size: 16 residues. The CDR3 sequence is CASSSLLAGGLNEQFF. In DNA, the CDR3 is TGTGCCAGCAGCTCCCTTCTAGCGGGAGGGCTGAATGAGCAGTTCTTC.

The chain is built from TRBV15 and TRBJ1-1; D ambiguous. The V end lost 1 base, the J end lost 1 base, and 4 bases lay between the germline ends. The germline CDR1 and CDR2 sequences are LNHNV and YYDKDF (reference sequence). This CDR3 has 13 residues. CDR3 DNA sequence: TGTGCCACCAGCAGAGTACGGAACACTGAAGCTTTCTTT. Protein: CATSRVRNTEAFF.

V is TRBV7-9 and J is TRBJ2-2; D unclear. From germline, CDR1 is SEHNR and CDR2 FQNEAQ (reference sequence). The CDR3 has 17 residues. V was shortened by 2 bases and J by 5 bases, with 18 bases between the two germline ends. This CDR3 reads CASSLLVSLDETGELFF. The CDR3 region has the DNA TGTGCCAGCAGCTTACTAGTAAGCCTTGATGAGACCGGGGAGCTGTTTTTT.

This clonotype was seen ten or more times. The chain is built from TRBV7-3 and TRBJ2-3; 9 positions match TRBD2. The ends lost 8 bases at V and 3 bases at J; junction bases unmatched: 6. CDR1 is SGHTA and CDR2 is FQGTGA in the germline V gene. The CDR3 length is 14 residues. The CDR3 sequence is CASAGGRGTDTQYF. CDR3 nucleotides: TGTGCCAGCGCGGGGGGGCGGGGAACAGATACGCAGTATTTT.

The CDR3 nucleotides are TGCGCCAGCAGCTCTCTAGCGGGAATTATCTACGAGCAGTACTTC. Protein sequence: CASSSLAGIIYEQYF. V is TRBV4-1 and J is TRBJ2-7; 9 bases align to TRBD2. The CDR3 is 15 residues long. V lost 5 bases to trimming and J lost 3 bases; unmatched junction nucleotides: 8. Germline lookup yields CDR1 MGHRA and CDR2 YSYEKL.

In its sample, this clonotype was seen a few times. The rearrangement uses TRBV18 and TRBJ2-1; D gene unclear. V was cut by 3 bases and J by 10 bases, with 16 bases left in between. Per the germline V gene, CDR1 is KGHSH and CDR2 is LQKENI. This CDR3 is built from 14 residues. The chain's CDR3 is CASSPQPATAEQFF. As DNA, the CDR3 is TGTGCCAGCTCACCTCAGCCCGCCACCGCGGAGCAGTTCTTC.

This clonotype has only a few counts. The chain combines TRBV6-5 with TRBJ1-3; TRBD1 is a possible D gene (5 bases). Germline lookup yields CDR1 MNHEY and CDR2 SVGAGI. This CDR3 is built from 15 residues. V lost 1 base and J lost 0, with 7 bases in between. The CDR3 nucleotides read TGTGCCAGCAGTTACTGGGGGGACTCTGGAAACACCATATATTTT. It translates to CASSYWGDSGNTIYF.

V is TRBV12-3 or TRBV12-4 and J is TRBJ2-5; tentative D call: TRBD2 (6 bases). The CDR3 is 13 amino acids. Trimming shortened V by 7 bases and J by 5 bases, and 14 bases separated the two germline ends. The CDR3, as DNA: TGTGCCAGCACCAAAGCAGGGAGGGAGACCCAGTACTTC. It encodes CASTKAGRETQYF.

There are many counts of this clonotype. The chain is built from TRBV6-2 or TRBV6-3 and TRBJ1-1; no clear D gene. This CDR3 contains 14 residues. Germline loops: CDR1 MNHEY, CDR2 SVGEGT. The V and J ends lost 5 bases and 2 bases respectively, with 12 bases between them. The CDR3 loop is CASSIPGRNTEAFF. The CDR3 bases are TGTGCCAGCAGTATACCGGGTCGAAACACTGAAGCTTTCTTT.

This clonotype was detected many times. V is TRBV6-2 or TRBV6-3 and J is TRBJ2-2; 8 positions match TRBD1. After removal of 7 bases from V and 0 bases from J, the junction contained 4 bases not matched to a gene. This CDR3 region has 15 residues. CDR1 and CDR2 from the germline V gene are MNHEY and SVGEGT. CDR3 sequence: CASKAGQANTGELFF. The CDR3 bases are TGTGCCAGCAAGGCGGGACAGGCGAACACCGGGGAGCTGTTTTTT.

This chain links TRBV3-1 with TRBJ2-7; D call uncertain. Germline values: CDR1 LGHDT, CDR2 YNNKEL (reference sequence). V shed 1 base and J shed 0 bases, with 16 bases lying between them. CDR3 length: 17 residues. The CDR3 bases are TGTGCCAGCAGCCAAGGATCGAGTCAGTGGGGCTCCTACGAGCAGTACTTC. This gives the protein CASSQGSSQWGSYEQYF.

This clonotype showed up just a few times. The chain combines TRBV29-1 with TRBJ1-2, with 12 bases lining up with TRBD1. This CDR3 is 14 amino acids long. V gave up 6 bases and J gave up 8 bases; unmatched junction bases: 10. In germline, CDR1 is SQVTM, CDR2 ANQGSEA. CDR3 nucleotide sequence: TGCAGCGTCCCCGGGACAGGGGGCGCAGGCGGCTACACCTTC. Amino acids: CSVPGTGGAGGYTF.

This clonotype was seen a handful of times. CDR3 protein: CASSSRTRSWHEQYF. The DNA for the CDR3 is TGTGCCAGCAGTTCGAGGACTAGATCTTGGCACGAGCAGTACTTC. This chain connects TRBV7-9 to TRBJ2-7; the match to TRBD2 covers 7 bases. With V trimmed by 6 bases and J by 5 bases, 13 bases remained unmatched. The CDR3 covers 15 residues. CDR1 is SEHNR, CDR2 FQNEAQ, per germline (reference sequence).

This clonotype was seen a few times. The V call is TRBV5-1, the J call TRBJ2-7; 10 bases fit TRBD1. Germline V gives CDR1 SGHRS, CDR2 YFSETQ. The J segment lost 5 bases and the V segment lost 4 bases, leaving 6 bases of the junction unmatched. The CDR3 contains 14 residues. CDR3 DNA sequence: TGCGCCAGCAGCGCTTCCGGGACAGGGGACGAGCAGTACTTC. It specifies CASSASGTGDEQYF.

Turning to this clonotype: This may be a read error, as it is one base from a much larger clone. This rearrangement joins TRBV7-9 to TRBJ1-5; 8 bases line up with TRBD1. The germline gives CDR1 SEHNR, CDR2 FQNEAQ (reference sequence). The CDR3 covers 13 residues. CDR3 sequence: CASNSGGNLPQHF. The DNA for the CDR3 is TGTGCCAGCAACTCAGGGGGCAATCTGCCCCAGCATTTT. The complete variable domain, with remaining parts taken from reference TRBV7-9 and TRBJ1-5, reads DTGVSQNPRHKITKRGQNVTFRCDPISEHNRLYWYRQTLGQGPEFLTYFQNEAQLEKSRLLSDRFSAERPKGSFSTLEIQRTEQGDSAMYLCASNSGGNLPQHFGDGTRLSIL.